The 10 T cell receptor beta chains reported below all come from one sample, sequenced in a study of cytomegalovirus exposure and HLA in healthy donors. Produced via immunoSEQ multiplex PCR; TCRdb's table is partial and in-frame only. The table includes under 250,000 clones, 75% to 95% detected once. The sample taken for sequencing was PBMCs. Receptors were obtained from a woman between 18 and 29 years old in good health and CMV-seronegative.

The chain joins TRBV5-6 to TRBJ1-4; D is perhaps TRBD1 (5 bases). The V end was cut by 0 bases, the J end by 8 bases, with 8 bases between. CDR3 length equals 13 residues. Germline V gene data show CDR1 as SGHDT and CDR2 as YYEEEE. Here the CDR3 DNA reads TGTGCCAGCAGCTTGGCCGGGGGGGAAAAACTGTTTTTT. As protein: CASSLAGGEKLFF.

The chain couples TRBV15 to TRBJ1-1; the D gene is possibly TRBD1 (5 bases). Trimming shortened V by 7 bases and J by 4 bases, and 13 bases separated the two germline ends. Germline V gives CDR1 LNHNV, CDR2 YYDKDF (reference sequence). The CDR3 totals 13 residues. Here the CDR3 reads CATTWSRGTEAFF. The CDR3 DNA reads as TGTGCCACCACATGGAGTAGGGGCACTGAAGCTTTCTTT.

The rearrangement links TRBV29-1 to TRBJ1-1, with TRBD1 matching 10 bases. The V segment lost 5 bases and the J segment 4 bases; nucleotides outside the gene matches: 10. Germline-derived CDR1 and CDR2 are SQVTM and ANQGSEA. CDR3 length: 15 residues. CDR3 sequence reads: CSVLSGTGVFTEAFF. CDR3 in DNA: TGCAGCGTTCTTTCCGGGACAGGGGTTTTCACTGAAGCTTTCTTT.

This clone was seen only once. The V gene is TRBV20-1, the J gene TRBJ2-7; D is perhaps TRBD2 (5 bases). The CDR3 covers 11 residues. V was pared by 2 bases and J by 6 bases, with 8 bases between. From germline, CDR1 is DFQATT and CDR2 SNEGSKA (reference sequence). CDR3 in amino acids: CSARRGREQYF. CDR3 DNA sequence: TGCAGTGCTAGACGGGGTCGCGAGCAGTACTTC.

This clone has more than one count but fewer than ten. V usage is TRBV11-3 and J usage is TRBJ2-7; the D is unclear. This CDR3 has 11 amino acids. Germline V lookup: CDR1 SGHNT, CDR2 YENEEA. With 4 bases removed from V and 5 bases from J, the gap between germline ends came to 6 bases. CDR3 region: CASSSTDEQYF. The CDR3, as DNA: TGTGCCAGCAGCTCCACGGACGAGCAGTACTTC.

The genes are TRBV29-1 and TRBJ2-7; TRBD1 might be the D (6 bases). V lost 4 bases and J lost 0, with 10 bases in between. This CDR3 is built from 13 residues. Germline assignment: CDR1 SQVTM and CDR2 ANQGSEA. The chain's CDR3 is CSVVQGSSYEQYF. In DNA, the CDR3 is TGCAGCGTTGTACAGGGCAGCTCCTACGAGCAGTACTTC.

As regards this clone: This CDR3 fails to terminate in the conserved phenylalanine or tryptophan, so it likely reflects a read error. The DNA is left out, because the CDR3 cannot be placed on it with certainty; the CDR3 is given as TCRdb lists it. The chain recombines TRBV7-6 with TRBJ2-7; the table's TRBD2 call for D was not verified on the DNA. From its first to its last residue, the CDR3 has 13 amino acids. Germline CDR1 is SGHVS and CDR2 is FNYEAQ. The chain's CDR3 is CASSLGRRRFTRC.

About this clone: This sample also contains other DNA sequences that code for the same CDR3. This chain connects TRBV27 to TRBJ2-7, with D possibly matching TRBD2 (5 bases). Trimming pared 3 bases from V and 3 bases from J, leaving 9 bases between. The germline V gene has CDR1 MNHEY and CDR2 SMNVEV (reference sequence). The CDR3 is 13 residues long. The CDR3 sequence: CASSLGGGYEQYF. For the CDR3, the DNA is TGTGCCAGCAGTTTGGGCGGAGGCTACGAGCAGTACTTC.

V usage is TRBV19 and J usage is TRBJ2-6; 8 bases line up with TRBD1. This CDR3 is 15 amino acids long. The germline V gene has CDR1 LNHDA and CDR2 SQIVND (reference sequence). V gave up 8 bases and J gave up 0 bases; unmatched junction bases: 3. In nucleotides, the CDR3 is TGTGCCAGTGGACAGGGCCGCTCTGGGGCCAACGTCCTGACTTTC. This translates into CASGQGRSGANVLTF.

This chain connects TRBV7-9 to TRBJ1-2; the match to TRBD1 covers 7 bases. V lost 4 bases, J lost 6 bases, and 11 bases stayed unmatched. The CDR3 has 15 residues. Germline V CDR1 and CDR2: SEHNR, FQNEAQ (reference sequence). CDR3 bases: TGTGCCAGCAGCTCCGGACAGGTGGAATATCATGGCTACACCTTC. Translating it yields CASSSGQVEYHGYTF.